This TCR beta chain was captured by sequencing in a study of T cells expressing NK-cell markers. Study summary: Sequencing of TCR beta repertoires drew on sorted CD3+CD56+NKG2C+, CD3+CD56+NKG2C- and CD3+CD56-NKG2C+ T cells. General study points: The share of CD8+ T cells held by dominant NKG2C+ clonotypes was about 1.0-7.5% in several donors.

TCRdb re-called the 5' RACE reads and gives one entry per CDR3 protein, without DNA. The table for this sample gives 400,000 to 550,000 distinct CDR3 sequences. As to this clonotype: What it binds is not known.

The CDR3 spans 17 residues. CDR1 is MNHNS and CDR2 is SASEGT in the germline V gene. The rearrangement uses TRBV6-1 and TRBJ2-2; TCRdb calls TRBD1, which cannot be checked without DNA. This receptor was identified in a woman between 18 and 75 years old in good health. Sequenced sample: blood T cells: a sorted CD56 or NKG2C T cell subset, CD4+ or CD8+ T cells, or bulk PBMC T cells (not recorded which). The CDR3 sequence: CASSRIVGTSNTGELFF.